A selection of T cell receptor beta chains follows, all from one sample in a study of a mutant IDH1 vaccine in newly diagnosed glioma. No cognate antigen is known for these TCRs. TCRdb's table, derived via immunoSEQ multiplex PCR, lists solely in-frame clones and lacks some. The data contain some 21,000 clones, less than 90% of them singletons. The sequenced sample was PBMCs, obtained from a glioma patient whose treatment included an IDH1 peptide vaccine. The receptor source for this set is a man aged 40-50 years with glioma. The CDR3 runs from the conserved cysteine through the conserved F or W. A D gene is named only where the DNA matches it firmly. Size is stated for part of the rows, as once, few or many counts, or as a class when the clone is expanded.

abundance	d_gene	v_gene	j_gene	CDR3aa	CDR3nt
.	.	TRBV7-3	TRBJ1-2	CASSYYGAGGYTF	TGTGCCAGCAGCTACTACGGGGCCGGTGGCTACACCTTC
.	TRBD1	TRBV27	TRBJ1-4	CASSLYRGRGEKLFF	TGTGCCAGCAGTTTGTACAGGGGGCGGGGAGAAAAACTGTTTTTT
once	.	TRBV28	TRBJ2-7	CASSLAGYEQYF	TGTGCCAGCAGCTTAGCAGGATACGAGCAGTACTTC
.	TRBD1	TRBV6-6	TRBJ2-7	CASTPAPGGATYEQYF	TGTGCCAGCACGCCTGCACCAGGGGGCGCCACCTACGAGCAGTACTTC
.	.	TRBV28	TRBJ2-7	CASSLYSYEQYF	TGTGCCAGCAGTTTGTACTCCTACGAGCAGTACTTC
.	.	TRBV6-6	TRBJ1-1	CASSFQGPMNTEAFF	TGTGCCAGCAGTTTCCAGGGCCCCATGAACACTGAAGCTTTCTTT
.	.	TRBV7-3	TRBJ1-5	CASSSQSDSPQHF	TGTGCCAGCAGCTCCCAAAGTGACTCGCCCCAGCATTTT
once	TRBD1	TRBV19	TRBJ1-5	CASMRVRGTYSNQPQHF	TGTGCCAGTATGCGGGTCAGGGGGACTTATAGCAATCAGCCCCAGCATTTT
.	TRBD1	TRBV18	TRBJ1-5	CASSPFGQGNQPQHF	TGTGCCAGCTCACCATTTGGACAGGGGAATCAGCCCCAGCATTTT
.	TRBD1	TRBV7-9	TRBJ1-1	CASSSRDREGTEAFF	TGTGCCAGCAGCTCTCGGGACAGGGAGGGCACTGAAGCTTTCTTT